What follows is one TCR beta chain and its context. This sample was taken from a study of OX40 agonist ivuxolimab in advanced cancers. For the study at large: Males comprised about 78% of the group, whose mean age was about 61 years (range roughly 20 to 85).

V lost 5 bases, J lost 3 bases, and 17 bases lay in between. The CDR3 has 15 amino acids. The germline V gene encodes CDR1 SGHTA and CDR2 FQGNSA. Some clones are missing from TCRdb's copy, which holds only in-frame ones; the method was immunoSEQ multiplex PCR. Counted here are around 76,000 clones, just over 85% occurring once; the ten biggest clones make up under 3.5%. This chain uses TRBV7-2 with TRBJ2-7, with a possible D match to TRBD2 (6 bases). This receptor was obtained from an adult with an advanced solid tumor such as melanoma, head and neck, liver or kidney cancer. The sequencing here drew on CD4+ or CD8+ T cells sorted from blood, taken in a trial of the OX40 agonist ivuxolimab. CDR3 protein: CASSPREAENYEQYF. In DNA, the CDR3 is TGTGCCAGCAGCCCCAGGGAGGCCGAAAACTACGAGCAGTACTTC.